This TCR beta chain was profiled in a study of CD8 T cells in ankylosing spondylitis. For TCR beta, libraries came from quantitative 5'-RACE with molecular barcodes. MiXCR was run by TCRdb on the 5' RACE reads, yielding one entry per CDR3 protein. The sample lists nearly 250,000 distinct CDR3 sequences; 32% were seen once. This clonotype was observed a handful of times. The V end was cut by 4 bases, the J end by 1 base, with 7 bases between. Germline CDR1 is SQVTM and CDR2 is ANQGSEA. This CDR3 comprises 13 residues. V is TRBV29-1 and J is TRBJ2-2; unclear D gene. The sequence came from a male donor with ankylosing spondylitis or in good health (not recorded which). The sequencing sample was made of blood, either unsorted or a sorted T cell fraction (not recorded which). Here the CDR3 DNA reads TGCAGCGTTGGTGGCTTGAACACCGGGGAGCTGTTTTTT. Translation: CSVGGLNTGELFF.